Below, one T cell receptor (beta chain) is given with its context. Original handling: Amplification of reference gene primers was used by the study to estimate nucleated cell counts. TCRdb keeps only in-frame clones here, not all; method: immunoSEQ multiplex PCR. The DNA gave D and trimming, while V, J and clone size come from that table. The sample includes 350,000 or so clones, roughly 87% of them seen just once. This sample is part of a study of blood T cell repertoires in COVID-19. The CDR3 is made up of 13 amino acids. With 4 bases clipped from V and 12 bases from J, the junction kept 9 bases outside the gene matches. Germline CDR1 SGHKS, CDR2 YYEKEE (reference sequence). Participant reports of clinical history set cohort assignment.

The source is a woman aged 25 to 39 who had recovered from COVID-19. Sequenced input: PBMCs or T cells enriched from blood (not recorded which). The genes are TRBV5-5 and TRBJ2-1; 8 positions agree with TRBD2. In DNA form, the CDR3 reads TGTGCCAGCAGCATGAGTCCCGCGGGGGGGCAGTTCTTC. It encodes CASSMSPAGGQFF.